This T cell receptor (beta chain) was captured in a study of human CD8 memory T cell subsets. Remarks on this clonotype: Its antigen remains unidentified.

Production of TCR beta libraries used UMI-labeled 5' RACE as the method. After re-calling the 5' RACE reads, TCRdb lists one entry per CDR3 protein, DNA absent. The data show fewer than 20,000 distinct CDR3 sequences, and the top ten clones hold roughly 5%. Study-wide findings and caveats: The authors found that stem-like memory and precursor exhausted T cell repertoires overlapped minimally.

The length of the CDR3 is 14 residues. CDR1 and CDR2 (germline): DFQATT, SNEGSKA (reference sequence). The chain recombines TRBV20-1 with TRBJ2-1. Input material: CD8+ T cells from PBMCs. The receptor's source is a human donor in good health. CDR3 sequence: CSARDFGGYNEQFF.